This T cell receptor beta chain emerged from a study of CD8 T cells in ankylosing spondylitis. The CDR3 contains 19 residues. Germline V gives CDR1 MNHEY, CDR2 SMNVEV (reference sequence). V lost 6 bases, J lost 1 base, and 15 bases stayed unmatched. In making TCR beta libraries, quantitative 5'-RACE with molecular barcodes was used. MiXCR was run by TCRdb on the 5' RACE reads, yielding one entry per CDR3 protein. The table has about 240,000 distinct CDR3 sequences, around 7.8% seen once; the top ten hold under 7.5%. The chain couples TRBV27 to TRBJ2-3; 11 nucleotides agree with TRBD2. Material for sequencing was blood, either unsorted or a sorted T cell fraction (not recorded which). This clonotype originated in a male donor with ankylosing spondylitis or in good health (not recorded which). CDR3 in DNA: TGTGCCAGCAGACCCTGGGCTAGCGGGGGGTCCCCGGGCACAGATACGCAGTATTTT. It translates to CASRPWASGGSPGTDTQYF.